Below, 15 T cell receptor beta chains from the same sample are listed, as sequenced in a study of cytomegalovirus exposure and HLA in healthy donors (dated by TCRdb to about 2017). The library was prepared using the immunoSEQ multiplex PCR assay. The multiplex PCR relied on a mix of 60 forward primers for TCR Vbeta segments and 13 reverse primers for TCR Jbeta segments. Drawn from immuneACCESS, this table holds only the in-frame rearrangements with V and J called that TCRdb kept. Clones are partly lost; checked studies trace under half to an unresolved V gene and leave the rest unexplained. Counted in this sample were about 160,000 clones; 68% of them appeared once. Of the sample, roughly 4% is held by the ten largest clones. Input material: PBMCs. The receptors stem from a woman in her late teens or twenties in good health and CMV-seropositive.

This chain links TRBV19 with TRBJ1-2; 8 bases are shared with TRBD1. This CDR3 is built from 15 residues. CDR1 and CDR2 from the germline V gene are LNHDA and SQIVND (reference sequence). Trimming took 6 bases from V and 4 from J; bases not matched to a gene: 10. CDR3 coding DNA: TGTGCCAGTAGCCCAGACAGGGGATATTCCTATGGCTACACCTTC. Protein: CASSPDRGYSYGYTF. Complete variable domain (other parts from reference TRBV19 and TRBJ1-2): DGGITQSPKYLFRKEGQNVTLSCEQNLNHDAMYWYRQDPGQGLRLIYYSQIVNDFQKGDIAEGYSVSREKKESFPLTVTSAQKNPTAFYLCASSPDRGYSYGYTFGSGTRLTVV.

The V call is TRBV7-2, the J call TRBJ1-3; D perhaps matches TRBD1 (6 bases). V lost 1 base and J lost 4, with 17 bases in between. The CDR3 is 17 residues long. Germline-derived CDR1 and CDR2 are SGHTA and FQGNSA. The CDR3 protein is CASSLEGEPGAGNTIYF. Here the CDR3 DNA reads TGTGCCAGCAGCTTAGAGGGGGAACCAGGGGCCGGAAACACCATATATTTT.

The CDR3 nucleotides read TGTGCCTGGAGTGTACTGACGGAGCCTAATTCACCCCTCCACTTT. Its translation: CAWSVLTEPNSPLHF. V usage is TRBV30 and J usage is TRBJ1-6, with D unresolved. The CDR3 covers 15 residues. Trimming cost V 0 bases and J 6 bases, with 12 bases left between them. Germline V lookup: CDR1 GTSNPN, CDR2 SVGIG (reference sequence).

This chain uses TRBV5-8 with TRBJ2-7; unclear D gene. With 1 base removed from V and 2 bases from J, the gap between germline ends came to 10 bases. CDR1 SGHTS and CDR2 YDEGEE come from the germline V gene. The length of the CDR3 is 14 residues. CDR3 nucleotides: TGTGCCAGCAGCTTGTGGGCCAGACCCTACGAGCAGTACTTC. Its translation is CASSLWARPYEQYF.

The chain employs TRBV30 and TRBJ2-3; D is unresolved. The CDR3 runs to 11 residues. Germline CDR1 reads GTSNPN; CDR2 reads SVGIG (reference sequence). Trimming shortened V by 2 bases and J by 6 bases, and 6 bases separated the two germline ends. The CDR3: CAWSWADTQYF. The CDR3 DNA follows: TGTGCCTGGAGTTGGGCGGATACGCAGTATTTT.

This clone appeared a single time. This chain links TRBV6-6 with TRBJ1-2; D unresolved. This CDR3 is 12 amino acids long. Per germline, CDR1 MNHNY and CDR2 SVGAGI (reference sequence). V lost 0 bases to trimming and J lost 6 bases, with 5 bases between them. CDR3: CASSYSEHGYTF. The CDR3 DNA reads TGTGCCAGCAGTTACTCAGAGCATGGCTACACCTTC.

The chain has TRBV5-1 and TRBJ2-5; a weak D match, TRBD2 (6 bases). Germline V gene lookup returns CDR1 SGHRS and CDR2 YFSETQ. Trimming took 0 bases from V and 5 from J, leaving 17 bases between them. The CDR3 runs to 16 residues. CDR3 DNA sequence: TGCGCCAGCAGCTTGGGTGGTAGCGGAGCGTTCGAGACCCAGTACTTC. This codes for CASSLGGSGAFETQYF.

J is TRBJ1-1 and V is TRBV11-2; the D is unclear. Germline values: CDR1 SGHAT, CDR2 FQNNGV. Between the trimmed V and J ends, which lost 4 bases and 0 bases, there was a span of 21 bases. This CDR3 contains 18 residues. The CDR3 coding sequence is TGTGCCAGCAGCTCCCTATCGCCGGCAATAGCGATGAACACTGAAGCTTTCTTT. Translated, it gives CASSSLSPAIAMNTEAFF.

The chain links TRBV11-2 to TRBJ2-7, with 10 bases identical to TRBD1. Germline values: CDR1 SGHAT, CDR2 FQNNGV. The CDR3 totals 15 residues. Trimming took 4 bases from V and 3 from J; bases not matched to a gene: 6. CDR3 residues: CASSYGTGANYEQYF. The CDR3, as DNA: TGTGCCAGCAGCTACGGGACAGGGGCCAACTACGAGCAGTACTTC.

The chain employs TRBV30 and TRBJ2-5, with TRBD2 matching 9 bases. V lost 0 bases and J lost 5; bases outside the gene matches: 19. This CDR3 is 19 amino acids long. The germline V gene encodes CDR1 GTSNPN and CDR2 SVGIG (reference sequence). The CDR3 protein is CAWSVESGTSTEVDETQYF. DNA for the CDR3: TGTGCCTGGAGTGTAGAGTCTGGGACTAGCACGGAGGTCGACGAGACCCAGTACTTC. The whole variable domain, remainder taken from reference TRBV30 and TRBJ2-5, is SQTIHQWPATLVQPVGSPLSLECTVEGTSNPNLYWYRQAAGRGLQLLFYSVGIGQISSEVPQNLSASRPQDRQFILSSKKLLLSDSGFYLCAWSVESGTSTEVDETQYFGPGTRLLVL.

This sequence joins TRBV5-6 and TRBJ1-2, with TRBD1 as a possible D gene (5 bases). The CDR3 extends over 14 amino acids. V was cut by 1 base and J by 8 bases, with 15 bases left in between. Germline CDR1 and CDR2: SGHDT and YYEEEE. The CDR3 DNA reads TGTGCCAGCAGCTTGATCCAGGGAGGAAGGGGCTACACCTTC. Protein product: CASSLIQGGRGYTF.

The chain recombines TRBV27 with TRBJ2-7; 7 bases are a match to TRBD1. Trimming removed 4 bases from V and 3 bases from J; junction bases left unmatched: 9. Germline V lookup: CDR1 MNHEY, CDR2 SMNVEV (reference sequence). This CDR3 is built from 15 residues. Here the CDR3 DNA reads TGTGCCAGCAGTTCCCCGAAGGGGGCAGGCTACGAGCAGTACTTC. Translating gives CASSSPKGAGYEQYF.

In this sample, this clone turned up a few times. This chain connects TRBV7-9 to TRBJ2-2; D may be TRBD1 (5 bases). V lost 9 bases and J 2 bases, leaving 10 bases between the germline ends. Germline CDR1 reads SEHNR; CDR2 reads FQNEAQ (reference sequence). The CDR3 is 13 residues long. CDR3 bases: TGTGCCAGGTCCAGGGCTAACACCGGGGAGCTGTTTTTT. This translates into CARSRANTGELFF.

This clone was found a few times. This chain joins TRBV28 and TRBJ1-5; D is ambiguous. The CDR3 is 15 amino acids. Germline loops: CDR1 MDHEN, CDR2 SYDVKM. Trimming left V 6 bases short and J 2 bases short, with 14 bases between. The CDR3 DNA sequence: TGTGCCAGCAGACAACCCCCCGGGGGCAATCAGCCCCAGCATTTT. Encoded protein: CASRQPPGGNQPQHF.

The V and J genes are TRBV19 and TRBJ1-5; D perhaps matches TRBD1 (6 bases). CDR3 length equals 14 residues. Germline lookup yields CDR1 LNHDA and CDR2 SQIVND (reference sequence). V was clipped by 6 bases and J by 7 bases, with 16 bases between them. The CDR3 spells CASRARGGLQPQHF. The CDR3 nucleotides are TGTGCCAGTAGAGCCAGGGGAGGGTTGCAGCCCCAGCATTTT.